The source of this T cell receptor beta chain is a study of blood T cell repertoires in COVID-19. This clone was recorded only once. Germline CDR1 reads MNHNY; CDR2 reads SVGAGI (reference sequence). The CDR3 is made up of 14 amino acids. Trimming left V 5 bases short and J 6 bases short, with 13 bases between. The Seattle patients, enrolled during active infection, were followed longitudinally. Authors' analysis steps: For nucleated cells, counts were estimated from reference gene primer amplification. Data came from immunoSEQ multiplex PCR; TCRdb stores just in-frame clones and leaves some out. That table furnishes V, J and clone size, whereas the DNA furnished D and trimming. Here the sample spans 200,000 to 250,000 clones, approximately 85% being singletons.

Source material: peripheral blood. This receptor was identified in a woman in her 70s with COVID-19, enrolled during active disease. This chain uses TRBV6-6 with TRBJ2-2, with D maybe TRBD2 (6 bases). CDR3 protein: CASSTGLPPGELFF. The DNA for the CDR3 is TGTGCCAGCAGTACGGGACTCCCTCCCGGGGAGCTGTTTTTT.